The present T cell receptor (beta chain) was sequenced within a study of T cell responses to AZD1222 COVID-19 vaccine. The germline gives CDR1 SGHTA, CDR2 FQGTGA. V lost 10 bases and J lost 6, with 22 bases in between. The CDR3 spans 15 residues. Generated by immunoSEQ multiplex PCR, the TCRdb table keeps only in-frame clones and is missing some. The table shows approximately 100,000 clones, with roughly nine tenths occurring only once. The chain combines TRBV7-3 with TRBJ2-1; D not resolved. The receptor was derived from an adult in good health. The starting material was peripheral blood, obtained on day 0 of AZD1222 vaccination. The CDR3 DNA is TGTGCCACGGCGGCCGGACCGCGAATTGGCAATGAGCAGTTCTTC. Residues: CATAAGPRIGNEQFF.